The rows below give T cell receptor beta chains drawn from one sample of a study of molecular identifiers for immune sequencing clone quantification. TCRdb re-derived calls from the PCR reads in MiXCR, one entry per CDR3 protein. The profile shows under 650,000 distinct CDR3 sequences, just under 20% of them singletons. The sequencing sample was made of naive CD8+ T cells from blood, with Jurkat cell RNA spiked in. The receptors come from a human donor in good health. Some libraries in this study had Jurkat cell RNA spiked in. Both conserved end residues are part of each CDR3. Fields, in order: CDR3 protein, CDR3 DNA, clone size, D gene, J gene, V gene. D genes are given only for firm matches. Clone size is not always given. Where it is, it says once, few, many or a class for expanded clones.

CASSPSASQETQYF	TGTGCCAGCAGCCCATCTGCATCCCAAGAGACCCAGTACTTC	many	NA	TRBJ2-5	TRBV7-3
CASSISRGPSYEQYF	TGTGCCAGTAGTATCTCCCGGGGGCCGTCCTACGAGCAGTACTTC	few	NA	TRBJ2-7	TRBV19
CASLYRNTIYF	TGTGCCAGCCTCTACCGAAACACCATATATTTT	NA	NA	TRBJ1-3	TRBV28
CASSQDEGVYEQYF	TGTGCCAGCAGCCAAGATGAGGGAGTCTACGAGCAGTACTTC	NA	NA	TRBJ2-7	TRBV14
CASSYTTELNTEAFF	TGTGCCAGCAGTTATACGACAGAGTTGAACACTGAAGCTTTCTTT	NA	NA	TRBJ1-1	TRBV6-5
CASSQDRLAGVETQYF	TGCGCCAGCAGCCAAGACCGACTAGCGGGAGTAGAGACCCAGTACTTC	many	TRBD2	TRBJ2-5	TRBV4-3
CASSIGQGISYEQYF	TGTGCCAGTAGTATAGGACAGGGAATCTCCTACGAGCAGTACTTC	many	TRBD1	TRBJ2-7	TRBV19
CASEGRGLSGANVLTF	TGTGCCAGCGAGGGCAGGGGGCTATCTGGGGCCAACGTCCTGACTTTC	many	TRBD1	TRBJ2-6	TRBV27
CASSPDRPTEAFF	TGCGCCAGCAGCCCCGACAGGCCCACTGAAGCTTTCTTT	many	NA	TRBJ1-1	TRBV5-1
CASSLNPGTSSYNEQFF	TGTGCCAGCAGCTTAAACCCCGGGACTAGCTCCTACAATGAGCAGTTCTTC	many	TRBD2	TRBJ2-1	TRBV7-9
CASSPGLAGRNYEQYF	TGTGCCAGCAGCCCCGGACTAGCGGGGAGGAACTACGAGCAGTACTTC	many	TRBD2	TRBJ2-7	TRBV13
CSADPGLAVYEQYF	TGCAGTGCTGATCCGGGACTAGCGGTCTACGAGCAGTACTTC	many	TRBD2	TRBJ2-7	TRBV20-1
CASSQDLGLPPLHF	TGTGCCAGCAGCCAAGATCTTGGCCTTCCACCCCTCCACTTT	many	NA	TRBJ1-6	TRBV3-1
CASSYFGNTEAFF	TGTGCCAGCAGTTACTTTGGGAACACTGAAGCTTTCTTT	many	NA	TRBJ1-1	TRBV6-5
CSVEPQGSNEKLFF	TGCAGCGTTGAACCCCAGGGTTCTAATGAAAAACTGTTTTTT	few	NA	TRBJ1-4	TRBV29-1
CASSFRPAYEQYF	TGTGCCAGCAGCTTTAGACCAGCCTACGAGCAGTACTTC	many	NA	TRBJ2-7	TRBV5-4
CASRARRRLSRPNYEQYF	TGCGCCAGCCGCGCACGAAGGAGGCTCAGCCGACCGAACTACGAGCAGTACTTC	many	NA	TRBJ2-7	TRBV10-1
CASSYSLGDTDTQYF	TGTGCCAGCAGTTACTCCCTCGGGGACACAGATACGCAGTATTTT	many	NA	TRBJ2-3	TRBV6-6
CASSQGRGELYEQYF	TGCGCCAGCAGCCAAGGCAGGGGTGAGCTCTACGAGCAGTACTTC	many	NA	TRBJ2-7	TRBV4-3
CASSFLGRDTEAFF	TGCGCCAGCAGCTTTCTGGGTCGGGACACTGAAGCTTTCTTT	many	NA	TRBJ1-1	TRBV5-1
CASSPGGQNYEQYF	TGTGCCAGCAGCCCTGGGGGGCAGAACTACGAGCAGTACTTC	NA	NA	TRBJ2-7	TRBV9
CASSLAPGSYGYTF	TGTGCCAGCAGTTTAGCGCCCGGGAGCTATGGCTACACCTTC	few	NA	TRBJ1-2	TRBV12-3/TRBV12-4
CASSLGTGRTEAFF	TGTGCCAGCAGCTTGGGGACAGGACGGACTGAAGCTTTCTTT	many	TRBD1	TRBJ1-1	TRBV5-8
CSAREYRGYQETQYF	TGCAGTGCTAGAGAGTACCGCGGGTACCAAGAGACCCAGTACTTC	many	NA	TRBJ2-5	TRBV20-1
CASVLQGHTGELFF	TGTGCCAGCGTTCTTCAGGGTCACACCGGGGAGCTGTTTTTT	NA	NA	TRBJ2-2	TRBV27
CASSSEEISYEQYF	TGCGCCAGCAGCTCTGAAGAAATCTCCTACGAGCAGTACTTC	many	NA	TRBJ2-7	TRBV5-1
CASSLRGVNEQFF	TGTGCCAGCAGTTTACGGGGGGTCAATGAGCAGTTCTTC	many	TRBD2	TRBJ2-1	TRBV28
CASSSIPGTYEQYF	TGTGCCAGTAGTTCCATCCCAGGGACCTACGAGCAGTACTTC	NA	NA	TRBJ2-7	TRBV19
CASSVAGQFTDTQYF	TGTGCCAGCAGCGTAGCCGGGCAGTTCACAGATACGCAGTATTTT	many	NA	TRBJ2-3	TRBV9
CASSPGWGFEAFF	TGTGCCAGCAGCCCCGGCTGGGGTTTTGAAGCTTTCTTT	many	NA	TRBJ1-1	TRBV13
CASSARQGTNQPQHF	TGTGCCAGCAGTGCGCGTCAGGGTACCAATCAGCCCCAGCATTTT	many	NA	TRBJ1-5	TRBV6-1
CASSQDTAYNEQFF	TGCGCCAGCAGCCAAGATACCGCCTACAATGAGCAGTTCTTC	many	NA	TRBJ2-1	TRBV4-1
CASSSAGTSIYEQYF	TGTGCCAGCAGCTCGGCCGGGACATCGATCTACGAGCAGTACTTC	many	NA	TRBJ2-7	TRBV7-9
CASSSLMTNEKLFF	TGTGCCAGCAGTTCCCTAATGACTAATGAAAAACTGTTTTTT	many	NA	TRBJ1-4	TRBV27
CASFLSSNQPQHF	TGTGCCAGCTTCCTTTCCAGCAATCAGCCCCAGCATTTT	NA	NA	TRBJ1-5	TRBV27
CATSGGRSPFTDTQYF	TGTGCCACCAGTGGCGGCAGGTCCCCATTCACAGATACGCAGTATTTT	many	NA	TRBJ2-3	TRBV24-1
CSARVPGLAGSQAF	TGCAGTGCTAGAGTACCGGGACTAGCGGGGTCCCAAGCCTTC	many	TRBD2	TRBJ2-1	TRBV20-1
CASSQASQLEAFF	TGCGCCAGCAGCCAAGCTAGCCAGCTCGAAGCTTTCTTT	many	NA	TRBJ1-1	TRBV4-3
CASSHGLAGVQEQYF	TGTGCCAGCAGCCACGGACTAGCGGGAGTTCAGGAGCAGTACTTC	NA	TRBD2	TRBJ2-7	TRBV5-4
CSVVGIAGFSYEQYF	TGCAGCGTTGTAGGAATAGCGGGATTTTCCTACGAGCAGTACTTC	many	TRBD2	TRBJ2-7	TRBV29-1
CATTSPGGEQYF	TGTGCCACCACTAGCCCCGGGGGCGAGCAGTACTTC	few	NA	TRBJ2-7	TRBV24-1
CAWSAPDNTGELFF	TGTGCCTGGAGTGCCCCAGACAACACCGGGGAGCTGTTTTTT	many	NA	TRBJ2-2	TRBV30
CASSEGAFF	TGTGCCAGCAGTGAGGGAGCTTTCTTT	few	NA	TRBJ1-1	TRBV6-1
CASSHIHRGQETQYF	TGTGCCAGCAGCCATATACACAGGGGTCAAGAGACCCAGTACTTC	many	TRBD1	TRBJ2-5	TRBV7-8
CASSVDRDLANQPQHF	TGTGCCAGCAGCGTGGACAGGGACCTTGCGAATCAGCCCCAGCATTTT	many	TRBD1	TRBJ1-5	TRBV2
CASSLSGERSYEQYF	TGTGCCAGCAGCTTATCCGGGGAGAGGTCCTACGAGCAGTACTTC	NA	NA	TRBJ2-7	TRBV28
CASGLDEQETQYF	TGTGCTAGTGGCCTGGACGAACAAGAGACCCAGTACTTC	many	NA	TRBJ2-5	TRBV12-5
CASSYSIAGELFF	TGTGCCAGCAGTTACTCCATCGCCGGGGAGCTGTTTTTT	many	NA	TRBJ2-2	TRBV6-5
CASSVDGQTQETQYF	TGTGCCAGCAGCGTAGATGGGCAGACTCAAGAGACCCAGTACTTC	NA	NA	TRBJ2-5	TRBV9
CAWREGYEQYF	TGTGCCTGGCGGGAGGGCTACGAGCAGTACTTC	many	TRBD2	TRBJ2-7	TRBV30
CASSFFDRGEAFF	TGTGCCAGCAGTTTTTTTGACAGGGGGGAAGCTTTCTTT	many	TRBD1	TRBJ1-1	TRBV28